The 30 T cell receptor beta chains presented below share a single source sample, sequenced in a study of Ad26.COV2.S vaccination and SARS-CoV-2 variants. This table comes from immunoSEQ multiplex PCR, and its TCRdb copy is limited to in-frame clones, with some not included. The repertoire has about 680,000 clones, more than 80% of them found once; the top ten carry roughly 1.5%. The treatment denotes: 15 to 20 received Ad26.COV2.S at low or high dose, single or two shots; about 5 received placebo; per-sample allocation not given. The samples were gathered on day 63 after the first injection of vaccine or placebo. Source: peripheral blood, taken in a trial of Ad26.COV2.S vaccine versus placebo. These receptors originate from a person aged 18-65 years who received the Ad26.COV2.S COVID-19 vaccine or a placebo.

The count of this clone is one. The V gene is TRBV19, the J gene TRBJ2-2, with D perhaps TRBD2 (6 bases). V lost 5 bases to trimming and J lost 0 bases, with 13 bases between them. The CDR3 has 16 amino acids. Germline CDR1 is LNHDA and CDR2 is SQIVND (reference sequence). CDR3 amino acids: CASSSPVAANTGELFF. CDR3 DNA sequence: TGTGCCAGTAGTTCCCCCGTAGCGGCGAACACCGGGGAGCTGTTTTTT.

This chain connects TRBV2 to TRBJ2-5; D possibly corresponds to TRBD2 (6 bases). This CDR3 comprises 13 residues. Per germline, CDR1 SNHLY and CDR2 FYNNEI. V was pared by 7 bases and J by 1 base, with 10 bases between. CDR3 in amino acids: CASTGDLQETQYF. The CDR3 DNA reads TGTGCCAGCACGGGGGACCTCCAAGAGACCCAGTACTTC.

This chain joins TRBV7-2 and TRBJ1-2, with TRBD1 matching over 8 bases. V was pared by 0 bases and J by 4 bases, with 7 bases of the junction left unmatched. From germline, CDR1 is SGHTA and CDR2 FQGNSA. The CDR3 is 16 amino acids. The CDR3 nucleotides read TGTGCCAGCAGCTTAGCCGCGGGGACAGGAATCTATGGCTACACCTTC. Its translation is CASSLAAGTGIYGYTF.

The chain uses TRBV27 and TRBJ2-1, with TRBD2 as a possible D gene (6 bases). CDR1 and CDR2 (germline): MNHEY, SMNVEV (reference sequence). Trimming removed 7 bases from V and 3 bases from J, with 13 bases in between. CDR3 length equals 14 residues. CDR3 sequence: CASTTGELYNEQFF. Here the CDR3 DNA reads TGTGCCAGCACTACGGGGGAACTCTACAATGAGCAGTTCTTC.

This rearrangement joins TRBV19 to TRBJ1-1; weak D call: TRBD1 (5 bases). This CDR3 is built from 13 residues. V gave up 10 bases and J gave up 5 bases, with 17 bases separating them. Germline V gene sequence: CDR1 LNHDA, CDR2 SQIVND (reference sequence). The CDR3 region is CATQPSRVTEAFF. The CDR3 nucleotides read TGTGCCACCCAGCCATCCAGGGTTACTGAAGCTTTCTTT.

V gene TRBV7-3 combines with J gene TRBJ2-7; D not resolved. Trimming removed 2 bases from V and 0 bases from J, with 5 bases in between. The germline V gene has CDR1 SGHTA and CDR2 FQGTGA. This CDR3 has 13 amino acids. The CDR3 DNA sequence: TGTGCCAGCAGCTTAGGGTTCTCCTACGAGCAGTACTTC. Its translation is CASSLGFSYEQYF.

The chain links TRBV10-3 to TRBJ1-1; 8 bases map to TRBD1. The CDR3 loop spans 15 amino acids. Germline values: CDR1 ENHRY, CDR2 SYGVKD. V shed 5 bases and J 4 bases; nucleotides not matched to a gene: 9. CDR3 protein: CAISTLQGETTEAFF. The CDR3 bases are TGTGCCATCAGTACCTTACAGGGGGAGACCACTGAAGCTTTCTTT.

In the case of this clone: The identical CDR3 is also encoded by other nucleotide sequences in the sample. J is TRBJ1-1 and V is TRBV14, with 9 bases that match TRBD1. This CDR3 has 13 amino acids. The junction had 0 bases not matched to a gene; V was cut back by 3 bases and J by 4 bases. Germline loops: CDR1 SGHDN, CDR2 FVKESK. The CDR3 reads CASSQDRGTEAFF. Here the CDR3 DNA reads TGTGCCAGCAGCCAGGACAGGGGCACTGAAGCTTTCTTT.

This sequence joins TRBV5-4 and TRBJ1-2; TRBD1 matches 7 bases. The J segment lost 8 bases and the V segment lost 7 bases, leaving 8 bases of the junction unmatched. CDR3 length: 12 amino acids. Germline lookup yields CDR1 SGHNT and CDR2 YYREEE (reference sequence). In DNA, the CDR3 is TGTGCCAGCCGATGGACAGGACAAGGCTACACCTTC. Amino acids: CASRWTGQGYTF.

The CDR3, as DNA: TGTGCCAGCAGCTCGGGGGACATTCAGTACTTC. This gives the protein CASSSGDIQYF. The chain uses TRBV5-4 and TRBJ2-4; D is perhaps TRBD2 (6 bases). Per germline, CDR1 SGHNT and CDR2 YYREEE (reference sequence). This CDR3 is built from 11 residues. Trimming took off 3 bases at V and 8 bases at J, with 6 bases between the two ends.

In DNA, the CDR3 is TGTGCCAGCAGTTACTTACGACAGGCCGCCGGGGAGCTGTTTTTT. Protein product: CASSYLRQAAGELFF. The chain is built from TRBV6-6 and TRBJ2-2; a weak D match, TRBD1 (6 bases). Trimming pared 1 base from V and 6 bases from J, leaving 12 bases between. The V gene's germline CDR1 is MNHNY and CDR2 SVGAGI (reference sequence). This CDR3 has 15 residues.

The V and J genes are TRBV24-1 and TRBJ1-1; a possible D gene is TRBD1 (5 bases). V dropped 7 bases and J dropped 5 bases, with 13 bases sitting between them. CDR1 and CDR2 (germline): KGHDR, SFDVKD. This CDR3 region has 13 residues. This CDR3 reads CATRGTVGTEAFF. The CDR3 DNA is TGTGCCACCAGGGGGACGGTGGGGACTGAAGCTTTCTTT.

In this sample, this clone turned up once. The CDR3 reads CSVGGASGRAATGELFF. The CDR3 DNA reads TGCAGCGTTGGAGGGGCTAGCGGGAGGGCCGCCACCGGGGAGCTGTTTTTT. The V call is TRBV29-1, the J call TRBJ2-2, with 12 bases aligning to TRBD2. Germline CDR1 is SQVTM and CDR2 is ANQGSEA. This CDR3 is 17 amino acids long. J lost 4 bases, V lost 4 bases, and 10 bases had no gene match.

V and J are TRBV2 and TRBJ1-6, with TRBD1 matching 7 bases. Germline CDR1 SNHLY, CDR2 FYNNEI. This CDR3 is 15 amino acids long. The V gene end was trimmed by 8 bases and the J gene end by 3 bases; junction bases not matched to a gene: 7. The CDR3 DNA sequence: TGTGCCAGCGTCCAGGGGGAGAACTATAATTCACCCCTCCACTTT. Residues: CASVQGENYNSPLHF.

The chain's CDR3 is CASSRDRGLEAFF. The CDR3 nucleotides are TGCGCCAGCAGCCGGGACAGGGGACTTGAAGCTTTCTTT. The genes are TRBV10-1 and TRBJ1-1, with TRBD1 matching 10 bases. Germline assignment: CDR1 WNHNN and CDR2 SYGVQD (reference sequence). J lost 7 bases, V lost 6 bases, and 5 bases had no gene match. The CDR3 has 13 residues.

This sequence joins TRBV19 and TRBJ1-5; the D is unclear. The CDR3 is 16 residues long. Trimming stripped 5 bases from V and 2 bases from J, with 16 bases between. The V gene's germline CDR1 is LNHDA and CDR2 SQIVND (reference sequence). The CDR3 region is CASSASLRSGNQPQHF. CDR3 nucleotides: TGTGCCAGTAGTGCTTCACTGAGAAGTGGCAATCAGCCCCAGCATTTT.

This clone was detected once. The genes are TRBV5-1 and TRBJ1-2, with D possibly matching TRBD1 (5 bases). The CDR3 has 13 amino acids. The germline CDR1 and CDR2 sequences are SGHRS and YFSETQ. V gave up 1 base and J gave up 5 bases, with 9 bases separating them. CDR3 sequence: CASSLRGGYGYTF. The CDR3 bases are TGCGCCAGCAGCTTGAGGGGCGGTTATGGCTACACCTTC.

CDR3 DNA sequence: TGTGCCAGCAGCTCTGCGGGACTAACCTACAATGAGCAGTTCTTC. Translating gives CASSSAGLTYNEQFF. V gene TRBV6-2 or TRBV6-3 combines with J gene TRBJ2-1, with 7 nucleotides matching TRBD2. CDR3 size: 15 residues. V trimming: 6 bases; J trimming: 2 bases; junction bases outside the gene matches: 7. In germline, CDR1 is MNHEY, CDR2 SVGEGT.

The chain links TRBV6-5 to TRBJ2-1, with no clear D. Between the trimmed V and J ends, which lost 0 bases and 7 bases, there was a span of 13 bases. CDR1 is MNHEY, CDR2 SVGAGI, per germline. The CDR3 is made up of 15 amino acids. The DNA for the CDR3 is TGTGCCAGCAGTTACTCCCTCGACGGCGGTAATGAGCAGTTCTTC. Residues: CASSYSLDGGNEQFF.

About this clone: This CDR3 is also generated by other DNA sequences in the sample. The chain carries TRBV11-2 and TRBJ2-1; TRBD2 matches at 11 bases. The V and J ends lost 3 bases and 2 bases, in that order; junction bases with no gene match: 0. There are 15 residues in the CDR3. Germline V gene data show CDR1 as SGHAT and CDR2 as FQNNGV. CDR3 sequence (DNA): TGTGCCAGCAGCTTTAGCGGGAGGGCCTACAATGAGCAGTTCTTC. Amino acid sequence: CASSFSGRAYNEQFF.

The V gene is TRBV4-2, the J gene TRBJ2-7; TRBD2 matches 11 bases. Germline loops: CDR1 LGHNA, CDR2 YNFKEQ. V trimming: 2 bases; J trimming: 0 bases; junction bases outside the gene matches: 9. The CDR3 runs to 18 residues. CDR3 region: CASSQRGTTSGASYEQYF. The CDR3 DNA reads as TGTGCCAGCAGCCAAAGAGGAACGACTAGCGGGGCCTCCTACGAGCAGTACTTC.

This rearrangement joins TRBV30 to TRBJ1-4; the D is unclear. The ends were cut back, 5 bases at V and 7 bases at J, with 8 bases in the middle. CDR3 size: 11 residues. Germline CDR1 reads GTSNPN; CDR2 reads SVGIG (reference sequence). CDR3 in amino acids: CAWSALEKLFF. DNA of the CDR3: TGTGCCTGGTCCGCGCTTGAAAAACTGTTTTTT. Complete variable domain (other parts from reference TRBV30 and TRBJ1-4): SQTIHQWPATLVQPVGSPLSLECTVEGTSNPNLYWYRQAAGRGLQLLFYSVGIGQISSEVPQNLSASRPQDRQFILSSKKLLLSDSGFYLCAWSALEKLFFGSGTQLSVL.

The rearrangement links TRBV29-1 to TRBJ2-1; the D call may be TRBD1 or TRBD2 (5 bases each). The CDR3 covers 12 residues. Trimming removed 7 bases at V and 7 bases at J, with 14 bases between. Germline lookup yields CDR1 SQVTM and CDR2 ANQGSEA. The CDR3 sequence: CSGELGENEQFF. The CDR3 DNA reads TGCAGCGGCGAGCTGGGGGAGAATGAGCAGTTCTTC.

This clone was found once. The chain joins TRBV7-2 to TRBJ1-6; D unclear. Trimming shortened V by 2 bases and J by 7 bases, and 12 bases separated the two germline ends. The CDR3 covers 15 residues. Germline values: CDR1 SGHTA, CDR2 FQGNSA. The CDR3 DNA is TGTGCCAGCAGCTTAATCAATTTGCGAAATTCACCCCTCCACTTT. This codes for CASSLINLRNSPLHF.

V gene TRBV23-1 combines with J gene TRBJ2-3; D ambiguous. TRBV23-1 carries the ORF label, with uncertain function. V was cut by 0 bases and J by 6 bases, with 16 bases left in between. This CDR3 contains 16 residues. In nucleotides, the CDR3 is TGCGCCAGCAGTCAATCTGGGATCCCTGGATCGGATACGCAGTATTTT. It yields the protein CASSQSGIPGSDTQYF.

The chain has TRBV24-1 and TRBJ2-1; TRBD2 aligns across 9 bases. The CDR3 has 14 residues. Germline V gene sequence: CDR1 KGHDR, CDR2 SFDVKD. V lost 5 bases, J lost 5 bases, and 3 bases stayed unmatched. CDR3 region: CATSAAGGHNEQFF. The CDR3 DNA reads TGTGCCACCAGTGCAGCGGGAGGCCACAATGAGCAGTTCTTC.

Concerning this clone: The DNA is left out, because the CDR3 cannot be placed on it with certainty; the CDR3 is given as TCRdb lists it. The chain couples TRBV2 to TRBJ2-6; the table's D call of TRBD2 was not tested on the DNA. Termini included, the CDR3 measures 15 amino acids. Germline CDR1 and CDR2: SNHLY and FYNNEI. CDR3 in amino acids: CASILGGTGANVLTF.

Concerning this clone itself: The sample has other DNA sequences that encode this CDR3 too. This sequence joins TRBV19 and TRBJ2-5; 8 bases map to TRBD1. With V trimmed by 8 bases and J by 4 bases, 3 bases remained unmatched. The CDR3 has 12 amino acids. CDR1 LNHDA and CDR2 SQIVND come from the germline V gene (reference sequence). The CDR3 DNA sequence: TGTGCCAGTTCAACAGGGGGAGAGACCCAGTACTTC. Protein: CASSTGGETQYF.

The chain carries TRBV5-1 and TRBJ2-5; D call uncertain. CDR3 length equals 13 residues. The ends were cut back, 0 bases at V and 3 bases at J, with 6 bases in the middle. Looked up from germline, CDR1 is SGHRS and CDR2 is YFSETQ. The DNA for the CDR3 is TGCGCCAGCAGCTTGGAAACAGAAGAGACCCAGTACTTC. It encodes CASSLETEETQYF. The variable domain in full, with the rest retrieved from reference TRBV5-1 and TRBJ2-5, is KAGVTQTPRYLIKTRGQQVTLSCSPISGHRSVSWYQQTPGQGLQFLFEYFSETQRNKGNFPGRFSGRQFSNSRSEMNVSTLELGDSALYLCASSLETEETQYFGPGTRLLVL.

Only one count was recorded for this clone. The genes are TRBV12-3 or TRBV12-4 and TRBJ1-2, with D tentatively TRBD1 (6 bases). The length of the CDR3 is 11 residues. With 7 bases removed from V and 8 bases from J, the gap between germline ends came to 11 bases. The CDR3 nucleotides read TGTGCCAGCACCTTGGGGGGCGGCTACACCTTC. This gives the protein CASTLGGGYTF.